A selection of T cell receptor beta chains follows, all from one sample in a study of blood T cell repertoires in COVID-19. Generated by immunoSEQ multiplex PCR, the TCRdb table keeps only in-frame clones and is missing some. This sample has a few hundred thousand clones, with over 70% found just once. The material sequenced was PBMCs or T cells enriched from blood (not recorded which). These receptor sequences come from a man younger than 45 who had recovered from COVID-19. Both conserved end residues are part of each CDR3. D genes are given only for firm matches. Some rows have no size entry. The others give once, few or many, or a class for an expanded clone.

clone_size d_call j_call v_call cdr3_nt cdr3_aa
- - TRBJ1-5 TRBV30 TGTGCCTGGAGAAACAGGAAAGATCAGCCCCAGCATTTT CAWRNRKDQPQHF
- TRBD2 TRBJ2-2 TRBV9 TGTGCCAGCAGCGTAGGGGGCGGGGGATACACCGGGGAGCTGTTTTTT CASSVGGGGYTGELFF
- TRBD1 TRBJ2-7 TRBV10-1 TGCGCCAGTCACAGGGGGCGCGATCCCTACGAGCAGTACTTC CASHRGRDPYEQYF
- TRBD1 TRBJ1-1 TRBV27 TGTGCCAGCAGTTTAATCGAGGGGGCCCCTGAAGCTTTCTTT CASSLIEGAPEAFF
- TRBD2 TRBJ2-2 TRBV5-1 TGCGCCAGCAGCTTGGGGACTAGTTTCTCCGGGGAGCTGTTTTTT CASSLGTSFSGELFF
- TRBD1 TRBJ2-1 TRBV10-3 TGTGCCATCAGTGAGGGACAGGGTTACAATGAGCAGTTCTTC CAISEGQGYNEQFF
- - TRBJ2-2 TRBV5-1 TGCGCCAGCAGCCCACGGCGGAGCACCGGGGAGCTGTTTTTT CASSPRRSTGELFF
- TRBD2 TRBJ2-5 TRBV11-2 TGTGCCAGCAGCTCCGCTAGCGGGGGGGATCGAGAGACCCAGTACTTC CASSSASGGDRETQYF
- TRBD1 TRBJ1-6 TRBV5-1 TGCGCCAGCACCCGGACAGGGACCGATAATTCACCCCTCCACTTT CASTRTGTDNSPLHF
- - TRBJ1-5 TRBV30 TGTGCCTGGGCCACTGGCAGGGCTCAGCCCCAGCATTTT CAWATGRAQPQHF
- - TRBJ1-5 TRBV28 TGTGCCAGCAGTTTACAGGCCTCGGGGTATCAGCCCCAGCATTTT CASSLQASGYQPQHF
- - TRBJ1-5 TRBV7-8 TGTGCCAGCAGCTTAGATTCGGGGTTTCAGCCCCAGCATTTT CASSLDSGFQPQHF
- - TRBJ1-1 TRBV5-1 TGCGCCAGCAGCTTGGGGGTTAACTACTATCCTGAAGCTTTCTTT CASSLGVNYYPEAFF
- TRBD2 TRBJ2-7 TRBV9 TGTGCCAGCAGCTCGCGACTAGCGGGAGGCGAGCAGTACTTC CASSSRLAGGEQYF
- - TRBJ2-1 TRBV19 TGTGCCAGTAGTAAGGCGGGACTGCCGTTCTCCTACAATGAGCAGTTCTTC CASSKAGLPFSYNEQFF
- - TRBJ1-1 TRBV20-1 TGCAGTGCTAGTTTCGGCGGGCTGAACACTGAAGCTTTCTTT CSASFGGLNTEAFF
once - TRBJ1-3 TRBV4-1 TGCGCCAGCAGCCATCCGCCCGCGGGTAGCTCTGGAAACACCATATATTTT CASSHPPAGSSGNTIYF
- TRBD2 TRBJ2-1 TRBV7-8 TGTGCCAGCAGCTTAGCGTCCAGTAGCGGGGGGCTTTCTAGGGATGAGCAGTTCTTC CASSLASSSGGLSRDEQFF
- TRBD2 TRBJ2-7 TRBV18 TGTGCCAGCTCAGATAGTAGCGGGGGGTTCCACGAGCAGTACTTC CASSDSSGGFHEQYF
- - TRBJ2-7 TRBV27 TGTGCCAGCAGTTTATGGGGGCCGCTCTCCTACGAGCAGTACTTC CASSLWGPLSYEQYF
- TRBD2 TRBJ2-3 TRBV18 TGTGCCAGCTCAATAGCGGGGGGTCCTACAGATACGCAGTATTTT CASSIAGGPTDTQYF
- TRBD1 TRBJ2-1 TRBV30 TGTGCCTGGTCGCCCGGGACAGGGGGAGGCAATGAGCAGTTCTTC CAWSPGTGGGNEQFF
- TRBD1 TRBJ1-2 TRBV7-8 TGTGCCAGCAGTTACAGGGGGGGTCATGGCTACACCTTC CASSYRGGHGYTF
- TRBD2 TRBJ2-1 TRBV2 TGTGCCAGCAGTGGGCTAGCGGCTGACAATGAGCAGTTCTTC CASSGLAADNEQFF
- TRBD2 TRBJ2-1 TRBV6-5 TGTGCCAGCAGTTACGACGGGACTAGCGGCAATGAGCAGTTCTTC CASSYDGTSGNEQFF
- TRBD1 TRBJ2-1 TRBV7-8 TGTGCCAGCAGCTTAGGGGACAGGGGGGACCTATACAATGAGCAGTTCTTC CASSLGDRGDLYNEQFF
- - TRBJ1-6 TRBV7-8 TGTGCCAGCAGCAGGCAGGGGCTAAATTCACCCCTCCACTTT CASSRQGLNSPLHF
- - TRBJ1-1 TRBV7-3 TGTGCCAGCAGCACGGACAGTAACACTGAAGCTTTCTTT CASSTDSNTEAFF
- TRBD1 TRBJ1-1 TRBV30 TGTGCCTGGAGTCCCAGTGCCCTGGGACAGGGGTACACTGAAGCTTTCTTT CAWSPSALGQGYTEAFF
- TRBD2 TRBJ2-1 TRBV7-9 TGTGCCAGCAGCTCGATTAGCGGGGGTCCGCCGTTTGAGCAGTTCTTC CASSSISGGPPFEQFF
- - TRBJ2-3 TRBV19 TGTGCCAGTAGTATCGGTGGGAGTCCAGATACGCAGTATTTT CASSIGGSPDTQYF
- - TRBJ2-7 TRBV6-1 TGTGCCAGCAGTGAACAAGTGACAGCCTCCTACGAGCAGTACTTC CASSEQVTASYEQYF